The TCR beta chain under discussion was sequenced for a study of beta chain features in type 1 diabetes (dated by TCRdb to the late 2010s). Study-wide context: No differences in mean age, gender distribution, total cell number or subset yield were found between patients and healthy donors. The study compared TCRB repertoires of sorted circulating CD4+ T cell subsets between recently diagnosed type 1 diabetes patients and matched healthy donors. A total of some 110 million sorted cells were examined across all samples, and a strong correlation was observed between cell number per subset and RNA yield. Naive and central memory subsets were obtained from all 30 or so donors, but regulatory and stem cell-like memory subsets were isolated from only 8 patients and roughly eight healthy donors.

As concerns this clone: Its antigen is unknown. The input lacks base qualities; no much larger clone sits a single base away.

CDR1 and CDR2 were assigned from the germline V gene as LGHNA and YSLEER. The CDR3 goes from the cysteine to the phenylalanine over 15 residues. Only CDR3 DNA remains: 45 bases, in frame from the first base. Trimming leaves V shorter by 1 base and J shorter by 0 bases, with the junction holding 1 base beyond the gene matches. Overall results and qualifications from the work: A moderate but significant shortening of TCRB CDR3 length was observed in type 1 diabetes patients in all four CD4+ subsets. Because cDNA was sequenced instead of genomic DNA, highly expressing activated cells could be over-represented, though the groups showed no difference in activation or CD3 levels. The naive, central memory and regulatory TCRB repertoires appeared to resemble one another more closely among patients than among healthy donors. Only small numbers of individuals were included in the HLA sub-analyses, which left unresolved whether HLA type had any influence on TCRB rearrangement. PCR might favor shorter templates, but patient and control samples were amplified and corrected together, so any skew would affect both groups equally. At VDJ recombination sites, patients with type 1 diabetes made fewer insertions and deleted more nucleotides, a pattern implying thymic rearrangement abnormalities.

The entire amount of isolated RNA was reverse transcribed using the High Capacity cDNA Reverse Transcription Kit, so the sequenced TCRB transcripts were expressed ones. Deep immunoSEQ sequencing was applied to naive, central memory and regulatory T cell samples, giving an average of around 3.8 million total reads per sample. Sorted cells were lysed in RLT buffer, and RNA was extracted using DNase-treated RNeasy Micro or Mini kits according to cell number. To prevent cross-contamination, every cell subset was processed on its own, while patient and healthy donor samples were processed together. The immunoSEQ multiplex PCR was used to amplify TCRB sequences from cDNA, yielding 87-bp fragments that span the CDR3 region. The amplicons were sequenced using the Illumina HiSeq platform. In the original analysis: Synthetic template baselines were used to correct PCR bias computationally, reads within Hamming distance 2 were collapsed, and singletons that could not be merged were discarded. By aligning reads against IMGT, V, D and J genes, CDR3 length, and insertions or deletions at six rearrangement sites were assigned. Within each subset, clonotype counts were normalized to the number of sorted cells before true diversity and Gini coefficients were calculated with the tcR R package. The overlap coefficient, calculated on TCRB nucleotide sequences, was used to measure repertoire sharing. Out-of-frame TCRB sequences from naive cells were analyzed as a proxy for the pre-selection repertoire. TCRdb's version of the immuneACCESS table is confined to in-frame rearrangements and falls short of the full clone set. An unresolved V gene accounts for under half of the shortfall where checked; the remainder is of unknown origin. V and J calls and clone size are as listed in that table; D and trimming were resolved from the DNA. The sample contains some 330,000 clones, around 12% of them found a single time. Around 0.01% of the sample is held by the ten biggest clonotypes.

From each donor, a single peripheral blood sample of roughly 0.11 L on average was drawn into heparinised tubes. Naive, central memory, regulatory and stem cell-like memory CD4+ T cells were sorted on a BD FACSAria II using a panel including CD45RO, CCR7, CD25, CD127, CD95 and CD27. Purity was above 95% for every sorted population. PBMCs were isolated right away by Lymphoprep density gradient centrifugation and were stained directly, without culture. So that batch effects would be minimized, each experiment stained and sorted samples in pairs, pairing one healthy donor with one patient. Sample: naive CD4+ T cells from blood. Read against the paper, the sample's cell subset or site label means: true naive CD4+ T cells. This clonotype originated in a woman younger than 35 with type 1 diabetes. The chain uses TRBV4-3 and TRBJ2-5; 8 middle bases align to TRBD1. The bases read TGCGCCAGCAGCCAAGGGACAGGGTACCAAGAGACCCAGTACTTC. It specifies CASSQGTGYQETQYF.